The clone carrying this T cell receptor beta chain has only one observation. Its target is not known. A single record per CDR3 protein comes from TCRdb applying MiXCR to the multiplex PCR reads. Here the sample spans 200,000 to 250,000 distinct CDR3 sequences, less than 40% being singletons. This specimen belongs to a study of breast tumors, draining lymph nodes, adjacent tissues. Whole-study results and caveats: Tumor TCR diversity was below lymph nodes but above nontumor tissue.

Axillary draining lymph nodes of breast cancer patients supplied the node samples. V was clipped by 7 bases and J by 9 bases, with 9 bases between them. CDR1 MRHNA and CDR2 SNTAGT come from the germline V gene. CDR3 length: 10 amino acids. This TCR was sampled from a female donor with breast cancer. Some clones in this sample may be carry-over from other donors' samples. The rearrangement links TRBV6-4 to TRBJ2-5; D uncertain. Material: axillary lymph node tissue. CDR3 DNA sequence: TGTGCCAGCACTAACGAGGCCCAGTACTTC. Protein product: CASTNEAQYF.